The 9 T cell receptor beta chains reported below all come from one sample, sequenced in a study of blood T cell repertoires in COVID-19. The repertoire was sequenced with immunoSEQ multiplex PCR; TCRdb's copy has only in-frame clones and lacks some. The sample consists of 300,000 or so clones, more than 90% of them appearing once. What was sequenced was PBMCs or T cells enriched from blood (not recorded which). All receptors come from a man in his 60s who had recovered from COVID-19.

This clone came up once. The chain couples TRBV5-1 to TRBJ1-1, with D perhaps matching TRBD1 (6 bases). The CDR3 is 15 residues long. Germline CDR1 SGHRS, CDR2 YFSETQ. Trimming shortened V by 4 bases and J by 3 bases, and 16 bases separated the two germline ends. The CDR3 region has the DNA TGCGCCAGCAGCGCAGGGGCATCTGGGTACACTGAAGCTTTCTTT. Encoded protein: CASSAGASGYTEAFF.

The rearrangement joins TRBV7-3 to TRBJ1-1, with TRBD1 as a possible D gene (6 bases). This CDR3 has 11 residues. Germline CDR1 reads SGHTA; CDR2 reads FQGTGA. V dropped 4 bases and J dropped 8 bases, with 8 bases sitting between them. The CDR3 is CASSSGQEAFF. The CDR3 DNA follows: TGTGCCAGCAGCTCAGGACAGGAAGCTTTCTTT. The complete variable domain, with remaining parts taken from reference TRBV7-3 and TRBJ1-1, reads GAGVSQTPSNKVTEKGKYVELRCDPISGHTALYWYRQSLGQGPEFLIYFQGTGAADDSGLPNDRFFAVRPEGSVSTLKIQRTERGDSAVYLCASSSGQEAFFGQGTRLTVV.

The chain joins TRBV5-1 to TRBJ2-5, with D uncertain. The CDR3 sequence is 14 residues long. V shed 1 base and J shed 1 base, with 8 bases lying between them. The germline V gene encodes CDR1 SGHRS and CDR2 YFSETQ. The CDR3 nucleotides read TGCGCCAGCAGCTTGTTTTCGGGCCAAGAGACCCAGTACTTC. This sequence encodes CASSLFSGQETQYF.

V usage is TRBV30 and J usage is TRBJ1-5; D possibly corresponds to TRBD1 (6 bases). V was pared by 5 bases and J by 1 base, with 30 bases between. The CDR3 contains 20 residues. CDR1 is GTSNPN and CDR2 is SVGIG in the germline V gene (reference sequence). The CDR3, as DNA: TGTGCCTGGGAGGGATACCGGACAGAACCGCTTAATAGGAGCAATCAGCCCCAGCATTTT. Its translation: CAWEGYRTEPLNRSNQPQHF. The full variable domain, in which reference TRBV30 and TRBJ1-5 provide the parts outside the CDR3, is SQTIHQWPATLVQPVGSPLSLECTVEGTSNPNLYWYRQAAGRGLQLLFYSVGIGQISSEVPQNLSASRPQDRQFILSSKKLLLSDSGFYLCAWEGYRTEPLNRSNQPQHFGDGTRLSIL.

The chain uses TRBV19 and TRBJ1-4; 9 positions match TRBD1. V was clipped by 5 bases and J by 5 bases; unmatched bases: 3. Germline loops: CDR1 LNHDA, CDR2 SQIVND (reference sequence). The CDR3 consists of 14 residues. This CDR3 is CASSWDRENEKLFF. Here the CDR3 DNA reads TGTGCCAGTAGTTGGGACAGGGAAAATGAAAAACTGTTTTTT.

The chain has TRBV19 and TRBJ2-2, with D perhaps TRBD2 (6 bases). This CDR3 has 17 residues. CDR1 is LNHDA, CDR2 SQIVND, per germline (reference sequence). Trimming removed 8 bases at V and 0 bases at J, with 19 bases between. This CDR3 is CASGSYGGATNTGELFF. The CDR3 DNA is TGTGCCAGTGGATCTTACGGCGGGGCCACGAACACCGGGGAGCTGTTTTTT.

In DNA form, the CDR3 reads TGTGCCAGCAGCTTCGTCAGGGGGGATACTGATTTCTTT. It codes for CASSFVRGDTDFF. The gene calls are TRBV5-8 and TRBJ1-1, with 7 bases matching TRBD1. Germline CDR1 and CDR2: SGHTS and YDEGEE. This CDR3 contains 13 residues. The trim removed 2 bases at V and 13 bases at J, leaving 11 bases unmatched.

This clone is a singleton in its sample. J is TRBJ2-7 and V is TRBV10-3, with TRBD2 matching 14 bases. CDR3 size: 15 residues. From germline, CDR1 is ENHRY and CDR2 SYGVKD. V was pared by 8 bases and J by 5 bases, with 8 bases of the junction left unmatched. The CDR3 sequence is CAIGHRLAGGHEQYF. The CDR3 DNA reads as TGTGCCATCGGACACAGACTAGCGGGAGGGCACGAGCAGTACTTC.

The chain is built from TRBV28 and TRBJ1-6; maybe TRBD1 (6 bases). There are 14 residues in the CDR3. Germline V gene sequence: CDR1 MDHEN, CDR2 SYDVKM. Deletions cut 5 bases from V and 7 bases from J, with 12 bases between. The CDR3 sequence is CASSEGHSNSPLHF. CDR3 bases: TGTGCCAGCAGTGAGGGACACTCGAATTCACCCCTCCACTTT.